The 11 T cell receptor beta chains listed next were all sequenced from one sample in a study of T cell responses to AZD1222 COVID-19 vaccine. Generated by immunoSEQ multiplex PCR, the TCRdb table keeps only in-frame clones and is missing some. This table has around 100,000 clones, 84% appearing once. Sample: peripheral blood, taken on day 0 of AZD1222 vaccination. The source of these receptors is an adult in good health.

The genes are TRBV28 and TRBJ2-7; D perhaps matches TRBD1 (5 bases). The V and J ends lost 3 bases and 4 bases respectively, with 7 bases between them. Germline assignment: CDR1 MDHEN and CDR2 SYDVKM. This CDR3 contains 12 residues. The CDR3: CASSLSGYEQYF. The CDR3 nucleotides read TGTGCCAGCAGTTTGTCAGGGTACGAGCAGTACTTC.

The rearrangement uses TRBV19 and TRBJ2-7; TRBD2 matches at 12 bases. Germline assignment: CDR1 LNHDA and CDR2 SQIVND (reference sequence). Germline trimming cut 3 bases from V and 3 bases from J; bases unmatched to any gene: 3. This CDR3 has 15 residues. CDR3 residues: CASSITTSGSYEQYF. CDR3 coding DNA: TGTGCCAGTAGTATTACGACTAGCGGGAGCTACGAGCAGTACTTC.

CDR3 residues: CASSLGLGTDYGYTF. The CDR3 nucleotides read TGTGCCAGCAGCTTAGGGCTAGGGACAGACTATGGCTACACCTTC. The chain recombines TRBV21-1 with TRBJ1-2; TRBD1 is the table's D call, not checked against the DNA. TRBV21-1 is noted as a pseudogene. The CDR3 totals 15 residues.

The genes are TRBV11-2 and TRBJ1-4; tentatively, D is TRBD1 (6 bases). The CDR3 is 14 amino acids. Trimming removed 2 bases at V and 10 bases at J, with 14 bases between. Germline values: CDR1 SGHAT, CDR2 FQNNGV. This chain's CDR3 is CASSLNPGGPKLFF. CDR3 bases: TGTGCCAGCAGCTTAAACCCTGGGGGGCCAAAACTGTTTTTT.

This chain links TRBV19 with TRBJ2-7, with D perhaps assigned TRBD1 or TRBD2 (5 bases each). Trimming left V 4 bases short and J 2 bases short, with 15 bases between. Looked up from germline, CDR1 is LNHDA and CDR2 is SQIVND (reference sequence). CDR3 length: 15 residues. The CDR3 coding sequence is TGTGCCAGTAGTACCCCCGGGACGGATACCTACGAGCAGTACTTC. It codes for CASSTPGTDTYEQYF.

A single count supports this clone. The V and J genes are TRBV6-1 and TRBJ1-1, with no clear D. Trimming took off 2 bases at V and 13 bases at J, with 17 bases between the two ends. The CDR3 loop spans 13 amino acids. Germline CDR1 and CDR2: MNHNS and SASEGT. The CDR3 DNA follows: TGTGCCAGCAGTGAAATTGAGATCGGAACGGGTTTCTTT. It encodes CASSEIEIGTGFF.

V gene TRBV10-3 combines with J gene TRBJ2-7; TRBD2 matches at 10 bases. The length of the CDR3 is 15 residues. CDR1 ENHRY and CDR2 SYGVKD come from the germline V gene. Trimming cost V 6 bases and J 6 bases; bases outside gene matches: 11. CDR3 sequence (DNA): TGTGCCATCAGAAAGACAACTAGCGGGATAATCGAGCAGTACTTC. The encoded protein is CAIRKTTSGIIEQYF.

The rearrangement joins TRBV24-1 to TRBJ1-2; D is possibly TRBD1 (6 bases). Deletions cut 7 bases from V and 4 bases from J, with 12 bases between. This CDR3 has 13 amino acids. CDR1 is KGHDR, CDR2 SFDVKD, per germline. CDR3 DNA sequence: TGTGCCACCAGCCCCGGACAGTTCTATGGCTACACCTTC. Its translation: CATSPGQFYGYTF.

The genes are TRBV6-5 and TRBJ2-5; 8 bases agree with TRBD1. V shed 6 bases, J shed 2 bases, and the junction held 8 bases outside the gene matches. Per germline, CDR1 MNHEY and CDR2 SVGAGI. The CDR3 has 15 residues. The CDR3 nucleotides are TGTGCCAGCAGGACCACAGGGGGGTGGCAAGAGACCCAGTACTTC. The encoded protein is CASRTTGGWQETQYF.

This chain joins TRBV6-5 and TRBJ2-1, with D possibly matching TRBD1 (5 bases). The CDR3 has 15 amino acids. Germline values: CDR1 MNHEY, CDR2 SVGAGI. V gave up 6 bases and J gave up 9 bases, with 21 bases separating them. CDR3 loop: CASRKSVAGIGEQFF. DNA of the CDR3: TGTGCCAGCAGGAAAAGCGTGGCAGGGATAGGTGAGCAGTTCTTC.

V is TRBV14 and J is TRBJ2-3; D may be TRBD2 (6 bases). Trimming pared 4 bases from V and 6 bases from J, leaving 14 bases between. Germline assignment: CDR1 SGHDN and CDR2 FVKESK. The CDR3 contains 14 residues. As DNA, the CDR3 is TGTGCCAGCAGCCTATGGGGGGAAGGTGATACGCAGTATTTT. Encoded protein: CASSLWGEGDTQYF.